This passage covers 28 T cell receptor beta chains from one sample sequenced in a study of PD-L1 blockade in urothelial cancer. Profiling relied on immunoSEQ multiplex PCR, and the TCRdb table lists in-frame clones only, not all of them. The sample has about 84,000 clones, 90% seen once. This specimen was PBMCs, taken around atezolizumab (anti-PD-L1) treatment. The receptors stem from a man aged 55 to 70 with urothelial cancer.

This clone has more than one count but fewer than ten. This chain joins TRBV27 and TRBJ2-4; D unresolved. Trimming cost V 5 bases and J 0 bases, with 20 bases left between them. Germline V gene lookup returns CDR1 MNHEY and CDR2 SMNVEV (reference sequence). The CDR3 sequence is 18 residues long. CDR3 sequence (DNA): TGTGCCAGCAGTAATCTAGAGACGATTCCCTTAGCCAAAAACATTCAGTACTTC. As protein: CASSNLETIPLAKNIQYF.

The chain combines TRBV5-4 with TRBJ2-7; TRBD2 agrees at 9 bases. V dropped 4 bases and J dropped 0; count of bases not matched to a gene: 5. There are 15 residues in the CDR3. From germline, CDR1 is SGHNT and CDR2 YYREEE (reference sequence). The CDR3 spells CASSTGLASSYEQYF. The CDR3 bases are TGTGCCAGCAGCACAGGACTAGCGTCCTCCTACGAGCAGTACTTC.

The chain joins TRBV5-4 to TRBJ1-2; perhaps TRBD1 as D (6 bases). V lost 1 base and J lost 7, with 14 bases in between. This CDR3 contains 14 residues. Germline CDR1 and CDR2: SGHNT and YYREEE (reference sequence). CDR3 sequence reads: CASSLPQGTTGYTF. CDR3 DNA: TGTGCCAGCAGCTTGCCCCAGGGGACCACTGGCTACACCTTC.

The rearrangement joins TRBV4-3 to TRBJ1-5; D remains ambiguous. The CDR3 covers 13 residues. V was pared by 0 bases and J by 14 bases, with 14 bases between. Germline V gene lookup returns CDR1 LGHNA and CDR2 YSLEER. The CDR3 coding sequence is TGCGCCAGCAGCCAAGAGCCTAGGACGGGAAAGCATTTT. As protein: CASSQEPRTGKHF.

The rearrangement joins TRBV7-9 to TRBJ1-2; possible D gene TRBD1, 5 bases. The germline V gene has CDR1 SEHNR and CDR2 FQNEAQ (reference sequence). CDR3 size: 14 residues. The V and J ends lost 5 bases and 7 bases respectively, with 17 bases between them. The CDR3 protein is CASSPVGGGGGYTF. The CDR3, as DNA: TGTGCCAGCAGCCCCGTCGGGGGGGGAGGTGGCTACACCTTC.

V and J are TRBV11-2 and TRBJ2-3; D possibly corresponds to TRBD1 (7 bases). CDR1 and CDR2 (germline): SGHAT, FQNNGV. The CDR3 runs 17 residues. The V and J ends lost 5 bases and 1 base respectively, with 19 bases between them. CDR3 sequence: CASSLRGVASRTDTQYF. As DNA, the CDR3 is TGTGCCAGCAGCCTCAGGGGGGTAGCGTCGCGCACAGATACGCAGTATTTT.

This chain connects TRBV14 to TRBJ2-2; D gene unclear. With 6 bases removed from V and 6 bases from J, the gap between germline ends came to 11 bases. The CDR3 is 13 amino acids. Germline V gives CDR1 SGHDN, CDR2 FVKESK. CDR3 in amino acids: CASRAFSPGELFF. The CDR3 nucleotides are TGTGCCAGCAGGGCCTTTTCACCCGGGGAGCTGTTTTTT.

The rearrangement links TRBV7-9 to TRBJ1-6; possible D gene TRBD1, 5 bases. The V end was cut by 1 base, the J end by 12 bases, with 13 bases between. This CDR3 has 14 amino acids. CDR1 and CDR2 (germline): SEHNR, FQNEAQ (reference sequence). DNA of the CDR3: TGTGCCAGCAGCTTAGTAGGTGGGGCTGGACCCCTCCACTTT. Protein: CASSLVGGAGPLHF.

The chain combines TRBV5-6 with TRBJ1-1, with D tentatively TRBD1 (6 bases). The ends were cut back, 4 bases at V and 5 bases at J, with 12 bases in the middle. Germline values: CDR1 SGHDT, CDR2 YYEEEE. The CDR3 is 13 amino acids. CDR3 DNA sequence: TGTGCCAGCAGCCCAGCAGGGGAAACTGAAGCTTTCTTT. This encodes CASSPAGETEAFF.

This chain uses TRBV5-4 with TRBJ2-2, with 8 bases matching TRBD1. This CDR3 spans 16 amino acids. CDR1 is SGHNT, CDR2 YYREEE, per germline (reference sequence). V lost 4 bases and J lost 3; bases outside the gene matches: 8. Written as DNA, the CDR3 is TGTGCCAGCAGCACCCGGACAGGGTTGGACACCGGGGAGCTGTTTTTT. Protein product: CASSTRTGLDTGELFF.

The chain couples TRBV18 to TRBJ1-5; 9 positions agree with TRBD1. This CDR3 has 15 residues. Germline CDR1 is KGHSH and CDR2 is LQKENI. J lost 6 bases, V lost 1 base, and 4 bases had no gene match. CDR3 DNA sequence: TGTGCCAGCTCACCACAACAGGGGGCTGGTCAGCCCCAGCATTTT. Residues: CASSPQQGAGQPQHF.

The chain couples TRBV5-4 to TRBJ2-2, with 8 bases identical to TRBD2. CDR1 SGHNT and CDR2 YYREEE come from the germline V gene (reference sequence). J was trimmed by 2 bases and V by 6 bases; bases with no gene match: 6. The CDR3 is 15 amino acids. The CDR3 sequence is CASKEAGGNTGELFF. Written as DNA, the CDR3 is TGTGCCAGCAAGGAGGCGGGGGGTAACACCGGGGAGCTGTTTTTT.

The sample holds one count of this clone. The V and J genes are TRBV29-1 and TRBJ2-3, with D possibly being TRBD2 (5 bases). CDR1 and CDR2 (germline): SQVTM, ANQGSEA. Trimming cost V 3 bases and J 1 base, with 8 bases left between them. The CDR3 consists of 13 residues. The CDR3 sequence is CSVEISGTDTQYF. DNA for the CDR3: TGCAGCGTTGAGATTAGCGGCACAGATACGCAGTATTTT.

The V gene is TRBV19, the J gene TRBJ2-3; TRBD2 matches 13 bases. This CDR3 comprises 16 residues. With 4 bases clipped from V and 5 bases from J, the junction kept 6 bases outside the gene matches. CDR1 is LNHDA and CDR2 is SQIVND in the germline V gene (reference sequence). The CDR3, as DNA: TGTGCCAGTAGTAAACTAGCGGGGGGGCAGGTAGATACGCAGTATTTT. It encodes CASSKLAGGQVDTQYF.

V is TRBV11-2 and J is TRBJ2-3; D gene uncertain. The CDR3 loop spans 13 amino acids. Deletions cut 3 bases from V and 4 bases from J, with 8 bases between. Germline V gene data show CDR1 as SGHAT and CDR2 as FQNNGV. In DNA form, the CDR3 reads TGTGCCAGCAGCTTTGGTGCGTCAGATACGCAGTATTTT. It specifies CASSFGASDTQYF. The full variable domain, completed using reference TRBV11-2 and TRBJ2-3, is EAGVAQSPRYKIIEKRQSVAFWCNPISGHATLYWYQQILGQGPKLLIQFQNNGVVDDSQLPKDRFSAERLKGVDSTLKIQPAKLEDSAVYLCASSFGASDTQYFGPGTRLTVL.

The gene calls are TRBV4-1 and TRBJ2-7; no clear D. Germline CDR1 and CDR2: MGHRA and YSYEKL. V gave up 2 bases and J gave up 3 bases, with 8 bases separating them. The CDR3 is made up of 13 amino acids. The CDR3 bases are TGCGCCAGCAGCCAAACACGCCGCTACGAGCAGTACTTC. This codes for CASSQTRRYEQYF.

This chain links TRBV15 with TRBJ2-7; 11 bases are a match to TRBD2. CDR1 LNHNV and CDR2 YYDKDF come from the germline V gene (reference sequence). V gave up 5 bases and J gave up 6 bases; unmatched junction bases: 3. CDR3 size: 13 residues. CDR3 amino acids: CATSRGLAGEQYF. CDR3 nucleotides: TGTGCCACCAGCCGCGGACTAGCGGGCGAGCAGTACTTC.

The chain employs TRBV6-6 and TRBJ1-3; D not resolved. V lost 6 bases, J lost 2 bases, and 11 bases lay in between. CDR3 length: 14 residues. Germline V CDR1 and CDR2: MNHNY, SVGAGI (reference sequence). The CDR3 bases are TGTGCCAGCAGCACAGTGGAGGCTGGAAACACCATATATTTT. It is translated as CASSTVEAGNTIYF.

The chain has TRBV4-3 and TRBJ1-4; 8 bases agree with TRBD1. CDR3 size: 17 residues. With V trimmed by 0 bases and J by 4 bases, 7 bases remained unmatched. The germline V gene encodes CDR1 LGHNA and CDR2 YSLEER. CDR3 bases: TGCGCCAGCAGCCAAGAAGTCCCAACAGGGGGTAATGAAAAACTGTTTTTT. Its translation: CASSQEVPTGGNEKLFF.

This clone has just one count. The chain carries TRBV7-2 and TRBJ2-7; 9 bases are a match to TRBD2. CDR1 and CDR2 from the germline V gene are SGHTA and FQGNSA. The J segment lost 6 bases and the V segment lost 6 bases, leaving 6 bases of the junction unmatched. The CDR3 length is 13 residues. The CDR3 sequence: CASRPGTSTEQYF. The CDR3 coding sequence is TGTGCCAGCAGACCCGGGACTAGCACCGAGCAGTACTTC.

DNA of the CDR3: TGTGCCAGCAGATACCCTAGGGACAGGGTTCGATACGAGCAGTACTTC. This codes for CASRYPRDRVRYEQYF. The chain is built from TRBV28 and TRBJ2-7; 9 bases fit TRBD1. This CDR3 is built from 16 residues. The junction had 13 bases not matched to a gene; V was cut back by 6 bases and J by 4 bases. Germline lookup yields CDR1 MDHEN and CDR2 SYDVKM. Together with reference TRBV28 and TRBJ2-7, the CDR3 gives the full variable domain: DVKVTQSSRYLVKRTGEKVFLECVQDMDHENMFWYRQDPGLGLRLIYFSYDVKMKEKGDIPEGYSVSREKKERFSLILESASTNQTSMYLCASRYPRDRVRYEQYFGPGTRLTVT.

V is TRBV2 and J is TRBJ1-6; D ambiguous. Trimming removed 6 bases from V and 7 bases from J, with 13 bases in between. CDR1 SNHLY and CDR2 FYNNEI come from the germline V gene. This CDR3 spans 14 amino acids. CDR3 amino acids: CASSITRGNSPLHF. CDR3 bases: TGTGCCAGCAGCATCACCCGGGGAAATTCACCCCTCCACTTT.

The chain carries TRBV4-3 and TRBJ2-3; 9 bases match TRBD1. The CDR3 consists of 17 residues. V lost 2 bases to trimming and J lost 0 bases; unmatched junction nucleotides: 6. Germline V gene data show CDR1 as LGHNA and CDR2 as YSLEER. CDR3 region: CASSQTPGTGSTDTQYF. The CDR3 nucleotides read TGCGCCAGCAGCCAAACGCCAGGGACAGGGAGCACAGATACGCAGTATTTT.

The chain combines TRBV29-1 with TRBJ2-5, with D perhaps matching TRBD2 (6 bases). The germline V and J ends were trimmed by 7 bases and 5 bases, with 20 bases remaining between them. This CDR3 has 14 residues. Germline V gene lookup returns CDR1 SQVTM and CDR2 ANQGSEA. The CDR3, as DNA: TGCAGCGCCACCCGGGACTGGCGGGCTGAGACCCAGTACTTC. Translating it yields CSATRDWRAETQYF.

The chain recombines TRBV2 with TRBJ2-3, with 8 nucleotides matching TRBD2. This CDR3 region has 16 residues. Germline assignment: CDR1 SNHLY and CDR2 FYNNEI. V lost 3 bases and J lost 1; bases outside the gene matches: 6. The CDR3 region is CASSDLAGIGTDTQYF. Written as DNA, the CDR3 is TGTGCCAGCAGTGACTTAGCGGGAATCGGCACAGATACGCAGTATTTT.

This sequence joins TRBV4-1 and TRBJ1-1; D is possibly TRBD1 (5 bases). Germline V gene lookup returns CDR1 MGHRA and CDR2 YSYEKL. V lost 0 bases and J lost 4, with 9 bases in between. This CDR3 has 14 residues. The CDR3, as DNA: TGCGCCAGCAGCCAAGAAATCCAGGGCACTGAAGCTTTCTTT. Protein product: CASSQEIQGTEAFF.

The CDR3 region has the DNA TGCGCCAGCAGCCAAGGGCTAGCGGCCACCGGGGAGCTGTTTTTT. Translating it yields CASSQGLAATGELFF. The V gene is TRBV4-3, the J gene TRBJ2-2; TRBD2 aligns across 7 bases. CDR1 and CDR2 (germline): LGHNA, YSLEER. V was clipped by 1 base and J by 4 bases; unmatched bases: 3. The length of the CDR3 is 15 residues.

The chain is built from TRBV7-9 and TRBJ1-1, with D unclear. Germline V gives CDR1 SEHNR, CDR2 FQNEAQ (reference sequence). Trimming took 3 bases from V and 5 from J, leaving 7 bases between them. This CDR3 has 12 amino acids. CDR3 coding DNA: TGTGCCAGCAGCTTCGGGGAGACTGAAGCTTTCTTT. Its protein product is CASSFGETEAFF.